These T cell receptor beta chains were read from a single sample in a study of blood T cell repertoires in COVID-19. Assay: immunoSEQ multiplex PCR; the TCRdb copy retains only in-frame clones and omits some. The sample has approximately 200,000 clones; more than 65% are singletons. Input material: peripheral blood. Receptors originate from a woman aged 60 to 75 with acute or convalescent COVID-19. The CDR3 runs from the conserved cysteine through the conserved F or W. The D gene is left open where the match is weak. The size of a clone is reported for some rows only, either as once, few or many, or as a class for expanded clones.

clone_size | d_call | j_call | v_call | cdr3_nt | cdr3_aa
few | NA | TRBJ1-1 | TRBV30 | TGTGCCTGGAGATACAGGGAGAACACTGAAGCTTTCTTT | CAWRYRENTEAFF
NA | TRBD1 | TRBJ1-5 | TRBV10-2 | TGCGCCAGCAGAGGGGGCGCGGGCAATCAGCCCCAGCATTTT | CASRGGAGNQPQHF
NA | NA | TRBJ1-2 | TRBV19 | TGTGCCAGTAGTTCCGGACAGACGAACTATGGCTACACCTTC | CASSSGQTNYGYTF
once | NA | TRBJ1-1 | TRBV29-1 | TGCAGCGTTGACCCCAAGAACACTGAAGCTTTCTTT | CSVDPKNTEAFF
NA | TRBD1 | TRBJ1-5 | TRBV6-5 | TGTGCCAGCAGATCGGGACAGTATAGCAATCAGCCCCAGCATTTT | CASRSGQYSNQPQHF
NA | NA | TRBJ1-2 | TRBV15 | TGTGCCACCAGTCGCACAGGGTCTGGTTATGGCTACACCTTC | CATSRTGSGYGYTF
NA | TRBD1 | TRBJ1-1 | TRBV28 | TGTGCCAGCAGTTTCAGGGGGTACGACACTGAAGCTTTCTTT | CASSFRGYDTEAFF
once | NA | TRBJ2-2 | TRBV7-8 | TGTGCCAGCAGCCTCGAGCGCAGGGCCGGGGAGCTGTTTTTT | CASSLERRAGELFF
NA | TRBD1 | TRBJ1-2 | TRBV4-2 | TGTGCCAGCAGCGAAGGACAGGGGCTGGGCTATGGCTACACCTTC | CASSEGQGLGYGYTF
NA | TRBD2 | TRBJ2-1 | TRBV5-1 | TGCGCCAGCAGCTCAGCGGGGACTGTTCTAACGAATGAGCAGTTCTTC | CASSSAGTVLTNEQFF
NA | NA | TRBJ2-1 | TRBV19 | TGTGCCAGTAGTATAGATCTCCGAGTGAATGAGCAGTTCTTC | CASSIDLRVNEQFF
few | TRBD2 | TRBJ2-5 | TRBV5-5 | TGTGCCAGCAGCTTTCAAGGCGGGGGGGCACAAGAGACCCAGTACTTC | CASSFQGGGAQETQYF
once | TRBD1 | TRBJ1-6 | TRBV6-5 | TGTGCCAGCTGGACAGGGAAATATTCACCCCTCCACTTT | CASWTGKYSPLHF
NA | TRBD1 | TRBJ2-5 | TRBV5-1 | TGCGCCAGCAGCTTATCCTCAGGGGGCGCGAGGGAGACCCAGTACTTC | CASSLSSGGARETQYF
NA | TRBD1 | TRBJ1-2 | TRBV10-3 | TGTGCCATCAGTGACCCGGACAGGGAAGGCTACACCTTC | CAISDPDREGYTF
NA | TRBD1 | TRBJ1-1 | TRBV12-3/TRBV12-4 | TGTGCCAGCAGACAGGGGACTGAAGCTTTCTTT | CASRQGTEAFF
NA | TRBD1 | TRBJ1-5 | TRBV18 | TGTGCCAGCTCAATACAGGGGGTTAGCAATCAGCCCCAGCATTTT | CASSIQGVSNQPQHF
once | TRBD2 | TRBJ2-3 | TRBV19 | TGTGCCAGTAGTCCCGGACTAGCGGGGGGATACACAGATACGCAGTATTTT | CASSPGLAGGYTDTQYF
NA | NA | TRBJ2-7 | TRBV18 | TGTGCCAGCTCACCACTTTACAGCTCCTACGAGCAGTACTTC | CASSPLYSSYEQYF
NA | TRBD1 | TRBJ1-2 | TRBV5-8 | TGTGCCAGCTCGAAGGGGGCGGACTATGGCTACACCTTC | CASSKGADYGYTF
NA | NA | TRBJ1-6 | TRBV5-1 | TGCGCCAGCAGCTTGGGAGTCCCAACGCATTCACCCCTCCACTTT | CASSLGVPTHSPLHF
NA | NA | TRBJ1-2 | TRBV2 | TGTGCCAGCAGTGTCCATCAGGGTGGGCAGGGCTATACCTTC | CASSVHQGGQGYTF
few | NA | TRBJ2-5 | TRBV2 | TGTGCCAGCAGTGGGGCGGGTCTAAGTCGAGAGACCCAGTACTTC | CASSGAGLSRETQYF
NA | NA | TRBJ2-4 | TRBV30 | TGTGCCTGGAGTGTAACGGGAAGCGGAAACATTCAGTACTTC | CAWSVTGSGNIQYF
NA | TRBD1 | TRBJ2-7 | TRBV27 | TGTGCCAGCAGTTTTGATGGGACAGGGATTTACGAGCAGTACTTC | CASSFDGTGIYEQYF
NA | NA | TRBJ1-1 | TRBV5-6 | TGTGCCAGCAGCTTCAATGTCCGGGGTCCGCGGACTGAAGCTTTCTTT | CASSFNVRGPRTEAFF
NA | TRBD1 | TRBJ2-1 | TRBV7-9 | TGTGCCAGCAGCTCTCAGAGACAGGGGGCACACAATGAGCAGTTCTTC | CASSSQRQGAHNEQFF
NA | NA | TRBJ1-1 | TRBV29-1 | TGCAGCGTTGCAGGGGCCGGCACTGAAGCTTTCTTT | CSVAGAGTEAFF
NA | NA | TRBJ1-3 | TRBV11-2 | TGTGCCAGCAGCTTCAGCTCTGGAAACACCATATATTTT | CASSFSSGNTIYF
NA | NA | TRBJ1-1 | TRBV9 | TGTGCCAGCAGCGTAGAAGGCAGGGTAGGAACTGAAGCTTTCTTT | CASSVEGRVGTEAFF
NA | TRBD2 | TRBJ2-7 | TRBV30 | TGTGCCTGGAGTGTATACCGGGGGGGAAAAACACTCTCCTCCTACGAGCAGTACTTC | CAWSVYRGGKTLSSYEQYF
few | NA | TRBJ1-5 | TRBV30 | TGTGCCTGGAGTTCGAGGGACAATCAGCCCCAGCATTTT | CAWSSRDNQPQHF
NA | TRBD1 | TRBJ2-3 | TRBV6-5 | TGTGCCATCGGACAGGGGGCATTGTATACGCAGTATTTT | CAIGQGALYTQYF
NA | TRBD2 | TRBJ2-5 | TRBV7-9 | TGTGCCAGCAGCGAATCGGGACTAGCGGGGGAGACCCAGTACTTC | CASSESGLAGETQYF
NA | NA | TRBJ1-3 | TRBV19 | TGTGCCAGACAGGCTCTCTCTGGAAACACCATATATTTT | CARQALSGNTIYF
NA | TRBD1 | TRBJ2-5 | TRBV3-1/TRBV3-2 | TGTGCCAGCAGCCAAGATCAAGACAGGGGGCTGGCTGAGACCCAGTACTTC | CASSQDQDRGLAETQYF
NA | NA | TRBJ2-7 | TRBV6-5 | TGTGCCAGCCGGTCGTTTGCGGGCTACGAGCAGTACTTC | CASRSFAGYEQYF
NA | NA | TRBJ1-1 | TRBV7-9 | TGTGCCAGCAGCCCCCCGGACACGGACACTGAAGCTTTCTTT | CASSPPDTDTEAFF
NA | NA | TRBJ2-1 | TRBV29-1 | TGCAGCGTTGAAGCTGCAGGGCCAAGGAAGTTCTTC | CSVEAAGPRKFF
NA | NA | TRBJ2-2 | TRBV9 | TGTGCCAGCAGCCCACATCCCGCGAACACCGGGGAGCTGTTTTTT | CASSPHPANTGELFF
NA | NA | TRBJ1-1 | TRBV27 | TGTGCCAGCAGTTTATTCCCACAGTCTGAAGCTTTCTTT | CASSLFPQSEAFF
NA | TRBD1 | TRBJ1-1 | TRBV4-1 | TGCGCCAGCAGCCAAGAACAGGGGCGGAACACTGAAGCTTTCTTT | CASSQEQGRNTEAFF
NA | NA | TRBJ2-2 | TRBV29-1 | TGCAGCGTTGTCACGGCGGCCACCGGGGAGCTGTTTTTT | CSVVTAATGELFF
NA | NA | TRBJ1-2 | TRBV6-1 | TGTGCCAGCAGTGAGCTAAAGGGAAAGACAGGCCCCTATGGCTACACCTTC | CASSELKGKTGPYGYTF
NA | TRBD1 | TRBJ1-4 | TRBV4-1 | TGCGCCAGCAGCCCACAGGGGTCAGGAGAAAAACTGTTTTTT | CASSPQGSGEKLFF
many | NA | TRBJ2-7 | TRBV30 | TGTGCCTGGAGTGCTCAGGGGAACGAGCAGTACTTC | CAWSAQGNEQYF
NA | NA | TRBJ1-2 | TRBV2 | TGTGCCAGCAGTGTTGAACAGGGCTTACAGTCCGGCGATGGCTACACCTTC | CASSVEQGLQSGDGYTF
few | TRBD1 | TRBJ1-4 | TRBV19 | TGTGCCAGTAGTATCGGGGGGACAGGGAATGAAAAACTGTTTTTT | CASSIGGTGNEKLFF
NA | NA | TRBJ1-2 | TRBV4-2 | TGTGCCAGCAGCCAAGCTAACCCGAACTATGGCTACACCTTC | CASSQANPNYGYTF
NA | NA | TRBJ1-4 | TRBV4-2 | TGTGCCAGCAGCCAAGAGGGCAGGGAGGACGAAAAACTGTTTTTT | CASSQEGREDEKLFF
NA | TRBD1 | TRBJ2-5 | TRBV5-1 | TGCGCCAGCAGCCCCCTCGGGACAGGGGTAGAGACCCAGTACTTC | CASSPLGTGVETQYF
NA | NA | TRBJ1-5 | TRBV12-3/TRBV12-4 | TGTGCCAGCAGTTTAACAGGATTTCAGCCCCAGCATTTT | CASSLTGFQPQHF
few | NA | TRBJ1-2 | TRBV24-1 | TGTGCCACCAGTGCCCCGGGACTGTATAATGGCTACACCTTC | CATSAPGLYNGYTF
NA | TRBD1 | TRBJ1-4 | TRBV10-3 | TGTGCCATCAGTGCCGGGACAGGGGAGAATGAAAAACTGTTTTTT | CAISAGTGENEKLFF
NA | NA | TRBJ2-2 | TRBV7-9 | TGTGCCAGCAGCTTACCTAAGGGGACCGGGGAGCTGTTTTTT | CASSLPKGTGELFF
NA | TRBD1 | TRBJ1-1 | TRBV2 | TGTGCCAGCAAGACAGGGGGCAACACTGAAGCTTTCTTT | CASKTGGNTEAFF
NA | NA | TRBJ2-7 | TRBV4-2 | TGTGCCAGCAGCCAAGAGGACAGTGTATCCTACGAGCAGTACTTC | CASSQEDSVSYEQYF
NA | NA | TRBJ2-2 | TRBV28 | TGTGCCAGCAGTTTACAGGGGACCGCGAACACCGGGGAGCTGTTTTTT | CASSLQGTANTGELFF
few | TRBD1 | TRBJ1-1 | TRBV7-2 | TGTGCCAGCAGCTTAAGTGAAAAGGACAGGTTCCTGAACACTGAAGCTTTCTTT | CASSLSEKDRFLNTEAFF